These 15 T cell receptor beta chains originate from one sample sequenced in a study of blood T cell repertoires in COVID-19. Clones were sequenced by immunoSEQ multiplex PCR, and TCRdb holds only the in-frame ones, with some missing. The data hold 150,000 to 200,000 clones, with 85% to 90% observed a single time. The sample was peripheral blood. The origin of the receptors is a woman in her 70s with acute or convalescent COVID-19.

The chain employs TRBV5-4 and TRBJ1-2; 8 bases map to TRBD1. This CDR3 is built from 15 residues. V was pared by 4 bases and J by 0 bases, with 5 bases of the junction left unmatched. CDR1 and CDR2 (germline): SGHNT, YYREEE (reference sequence). The CDR3 DNA sequence: TGTGCCAGCAGCCCCGGACAGGGCACTAACTATGGCTACACCTTC. Its protein product is CASSPGQGTNYGYTF.

V is TRBV6-5 and J is TRBJ2-3; TRBD2 agrees at 7 bases. After removal of 2 bases from V and 3 bases from J, the junction contained 5 bases not matched to a gene. This CDR3 comprises 15 residues. Germline CDR1 reads MNHEY; CDR2 reads SVGAGI. CDR3 protein: CASSYAGTTTDTQYF. The CDR3 DNA follows: TGTGCCAGCAGTTACGCCGGGACTACTACAGATACGCAGTATTTT.

The chain uses TRBV19 and TRBJ2-5; D possibly corresponds to TRBD2 (5 bases). Trimming cost V 4 bases and J 5 bases, with 17 bases left between them. CDR1 LNHDA and CDR2 SQIVND come from the germline V gene (reference sequence). The CDR3 runs to 15 residues. This CDR3 reads CASSTSSGYGETQYF. The CDR3 region has the DNA TGTGCCAGTAGTACGAGCTCGGGGTACGGGGAGACCCAGTACTTC.

The V call is TRBV4-1, the J call TRBJ2-1; 9 bases agree with TRBD1. V lost 2 bases to trimming and J lost 4 bases; unmatched junction nucleotides: 6. The germline CDR1 and CDR2 sequences are MGHRA and YSYEKL. CDR3 length: 16 residues. This chain's CDR3 is CASSQPGQGLYNEQFF. CDR3 DNA: TGCGCCAGCAGCCAACCGGGACAGGGCCTTTACAATGAGCAGTTCTTC.

The chain employs TRBV7-8 and TRBJ2-7, with 11 bases aligning to TRBD1. The CDR3 consists of 15 residues. V trimming: 5 bases; J trimming: 6 bases; junction bases outside the gene matches: 9. Germline V gene data show CDR1 as SGHVS and CDR2 as FQNEAQ. The CDR3 bases are TGTGCCAGCAGCCAACGGACAGGGGGCGGATTCGAGCAGTACTTC. Its translation: CASSQRTGGGFEQYF. The entire variable domain, with the rest obtained from reference TRBV7-8 and TRBJ2-7, is as follows: GAGVSQSPRYKVAKRGQDVALRCDPISGHVSLFWYQQALGQGPEFLTYFQNEAQLDKSGLPSDRFFAERPEGSVSTLKIQRTQQEDSAVYLCASSQRTGGGFEQYFGPGTRLTVT.

The chain employs TRBV12-5 and TRBJ2-7; 9 positions agree with TRBD1. This CDR3 has 15 residues. In germline, CDR1 is LGHNT, CDR2 FRNRAP. The V and J ends lost 3 bases and 0 bases, in that order; junction bases with no gene match: 3. The CDR3 sequence: CASGFGTGISYEQYF. In nucleotides, the CDR3 is TGTGCTAGTGGTTTCGGGACAGGGATCTCCTACGAGCAGTACTTC. The full variable domain, completed using reference TRBV12-5 and TRBJ2-7, is DARVTQTPRHKVTEMGQEVTMRCQPILGHNTVFWYRQTMMQGLELLAYFRNRAPLDDSGMPKDRFSAEMPDATLATLKIQPSEPRDSAVYFCASGFGTGISYEQYFGPGTRLTVT.

The rearrangement uses TRBV11-2 and TRBJ1-2; D not resolved. CDR3 length: 14 residues. Germline V gives CDR1 SGHAT, CDR2 FQNNGV. Trimming left V 6 bases short and J 3 bases short, with 14 bases between. CDR3 bases: TGTGCCAGCAGTCTATCGGGGAGCCACTATGGCTACACCTTC. This sequence encodes CASSLSGSHYGYTF. Using reference TRBV11-2 and TRBJ1-2 for the parts outside the CDR3, the full variable domain is EAGVAQSPRYKIIEKRQSVAFWCNPISGHATLYWYQQILGQGPKLLIQFQNNGVVDDSQLPKDRFSAERLKGVDSTLKIQPAKLEDSAVYLCASSLSGSHYGYTFGSGTRLTVV.

This clone was picked up one time. The chain recombines TRBV28 with TRBJ2-5; D is perhaps TRBD2 (6 bases). The CDR3 is made up of 13 amino acids. Trimming took off 8 bases at V and 7 bases at J, with 17 bases between the two ends. Germline assignment: CDR1 MDHEN and CDR2 SYDVKM. In nucleotides, the CDR3 is TGTGCCAGCTGGGGGAGGACCCGAGGGACCCAGTACTTC. It specifies CASWGRTRGTQYF. The whole variable domain, filled in from reference TRBV28 and TRBJ2-5, reads DVKVTQSSRYLVKRTGEKVFLECVQDMDHENMFWYRQDPGLGLRLIYFSYDVKMKEKGDIPEGYSVSREKKERFSLILESASTNQTSMYLCASWGRTRGTQYFGPGTRLLVL.

The chain recombines TRBV27 with TRBJ2-5, with D possibly matching TRBD1 (5 bases). The CDR3 consists of 14 residues. CDR1 and CDR2 from the germline V gene are MNHEY and SMNVEV (reference sequence). V gave up 5 bases and J gave up 1 base, with 11 bases separating them. The CDR3 loop reads CASSLGHPQETQYF. The CDR3 bases are TGTGCCAGCAGTCTAGGACACCCCCAAGAGACCCAGTACTTC.

J is TRBJ1-1 and V is TRBV7-9, with 8 bases matching TRBD1. The CDR3 runs to 14 residues. Unmatched junction bases numbered 4, after V lost 6 bases and J lost 1 base. Germline V lookup: CDR1 SEHNR, CDR2 FQNEAQ (reference sequence). CDR3 protein: CASRLGQGNTEAFF. CDR3 nucleotides: TGTGCCAGCAGGCTCGGACAGGGGAACACTGAAGCTTTCTTT.

The table lists this clone with a count of one. The rearrangement links TRBV24-1 to TRBJ2-5; D possibly corresponds to TRBD1 (5 bases). V dropped 3 bases and J dropped 5 bases, with 15 bases sitting between them. The CDR3 spans 15 residues. CDR1 KGHDR and CDR2 SFDVKD come from the germline V gene. For the CDR3, the DNA is TGTGCCACCAGTGATCCGCGAGGTCCAGGGGAGACCCAGTACTTC. Protein product: CATSDPRGPGETQYF.

The chain has TRBV20-1 and TRBJ2-5, with a possible D match to TRBD1 (5 bases). The CDR3 totals 11 residues. The germline V and J ends were trimmed by 6 bases and 4 bases, with 9 bases remaining between them. Germline assignment: CDR1 DFQATT and CDR2 SNEGSKA (reference sequence). As DNA, the CDR3 is TGCAGTGCAAGAAGGGGAGAGACCCAGTACTTC. As protein: CSARRGETQYF.

The rearrangement uses TRBV5-1 and TRBJ1-2; D ambiguous. V shed 0 bases and J shed 4 bases, with 7 bases lying between them. CDR1 and CDR2 (germline): SGHRS, YFSETQ. This CDR3 comprises 13 residues. The CDR3 DNA sequence: TGCGCCAGCAGCTTGGGAGTCGGCTATGGCTACACCTTC. Residues: CASSLGVGYGYTF. Drawing the rest from reference TRBV5-1 and TRBJ1-2, the complete variable domain is KAGVTQTPRYLIKTRGQQVTLSCSPISGHRSVSWYQQTPGQGLQFLFEYFSETQRNKGNFPGRFSGRQFSNSRSEMNVSTLELGDSALYLCASSLGVGYGYTFGSGTRLTVV.

The chain recombines TRBV7-2 with TRBJ1-5; D is uncertain. This CDR3 is 13 amino acids long. Trimming removed 4 bases at V and 5 bases at J, with 9 bases between. The germline gives CDR1 SGHTA, CDR2 FQGNSA. CDR3 protein: CASSSSDYQPQHF. CDR3 coding DNA: TGTGCCAGCAGCTCGAGTGATTATCAGCCCCAGCATTTT.

CDR3 in amino acids: CSAPGTGGYTF. The CDR3 DNA reads as TGCAGTGCACCCGGGACAGGAGGCTACACCTTC. V usage is TRBV20-1 and J usage is TRBJ1-2; 8 bases agree with TRBD1. J gave up 8 bases and V 6 bases, and 5 bases lay outside the gene matches. Germline V gene lookup returns CDR1 DFQATT and CDR2 SNEGSKA (reference sequence). This CDR3 contains 11 residues.